This T cell receptor beta chain was captured in a study of T cells in localized non-small cell lung cancer (dated by TCRdb to 2019 to 2021). The study in broad terms: T cell repertoires of approximately 250 early-stage NSCLC patients were analyzed, with tumors being compared against uninvolved tumor-adjacent lungs. Of the NSCLC patients, 129 were male and approximately 110 were female, and the mean age was approximately 66 years. All 250 or so NSCLC patients in the cohort were treatment-naive and had localized lung tumors that were resected.

The immunoSEQ Assay was used to sequence TCR beta CDR3 regions from DNA. Turning to the authors' computational methods: T cell density was computed as TCR beta template counts normalized to usable DNA estimated by amplifying housekeeping genes. Richness was estimated with the preseqR package, extrapolating to 400,000 templates for PBMC samples and 120,000 templates for tissue samples. Clonality was defined as one minus Pielou's evenness. Differential abundance testing on productive amino-acid clonotypes, with a minimum total count of 5 and an alpha of 0.1, was used to identify tissue-enriched TCRs. The Jaccard Index and the Morisita Overlap Index were used to quantify repertoire overlap between compartments. GLIPH grouped TCR beta CDR3s together with public tetramer-defined viral CDR3s, and a viral motif had to include at least three viral sequences and also show V-gene enrichment. TCRdb provides this immuneACCESS table in a form limited to in-frame rearrangements. Some clones are lacking; in checked studies, under half of them reflect an unresolved V gene, and why the rest are absent is not known. V and J calls and clone size are copied from that table; D and trimming were computed from the DNA. The sample table lists about 40,000 clones, 86% of them with a count of one. The ten largest clones add up to 5% to 8% of the sample.

Details on this clone: The target of this receptor is not known. Base qualities are not recorded, but no much larger clone differs from it by a single base.

Paper-wide results and their limitations: Higher T cell density in blood was associated with longer overall survival, whereas higher clonality in adjacent lung was associated with shorter survival. Because multi-region tumor sequencing was not performed, intratumor heterogeneity could not be ruled out. Because the study design was exploratory, TCR variables were selected using unadjusted p-values without false-discovery rate correction. A median of roughly 60 of the top 100 tumor clones turned up in the paired uninvolved adjacent lung, and about 28 of those clones also ranked among the top 100 of that same adjacent lung. The highest T cell clonality was observed in uninvolved tumor-adjacent lung, where clonality exceeded that of tumor, suggesting that antigenic responses were more focused in uninvolved tumor-adjacent lung.

Trimming takes 4 bases off V and 6 bases off J; junction bases not matched to a gene: 6. The CDR3 runs 13 amino acids, cysteine and phenylalanine included. The read is trimmed to its CDR3 DNA, 39 bases read in frame from base 1. CDR1 and CDR2 (SGHRS, YFSETQ) derive from the germline V gene. At diagnosis, peripheral blood, uninvolved tumor-adjacent lung and tumor were collected and stored as a combination of fresh-frozen and FFPE material. For TCR repertoire profiling, blood samples were analyzed in the form of peripheral blood mononuclear cells. The chain is encoded by TRBV5-1 joined to TRBJ1-2; 7 of the junction bases match TRBD1. The receptor comes from a man between 40 and 70 years old with stage I lung adenocarcinoma. The specimen was peripheral blood, collected before any cancer treatment. In nucleotides, the sequence is TGCGCCAGCAGCCAAGGGACAGTGCATGGCTACACCTTC. Its translation reads: CASSQGTVHGYTF.